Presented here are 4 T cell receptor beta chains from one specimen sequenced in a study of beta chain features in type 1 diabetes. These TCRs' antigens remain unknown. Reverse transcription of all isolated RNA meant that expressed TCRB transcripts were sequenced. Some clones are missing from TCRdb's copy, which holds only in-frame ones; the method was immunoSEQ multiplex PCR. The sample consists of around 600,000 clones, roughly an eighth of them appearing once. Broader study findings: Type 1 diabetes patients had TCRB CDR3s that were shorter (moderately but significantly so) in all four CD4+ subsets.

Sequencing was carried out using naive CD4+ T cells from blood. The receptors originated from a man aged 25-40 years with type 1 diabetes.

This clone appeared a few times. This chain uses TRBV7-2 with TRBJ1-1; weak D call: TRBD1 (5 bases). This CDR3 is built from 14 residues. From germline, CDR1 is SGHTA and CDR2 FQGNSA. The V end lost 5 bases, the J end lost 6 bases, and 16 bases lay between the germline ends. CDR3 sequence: CASSPHQGFAEAFF. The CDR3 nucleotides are TGTGCCAGCAGCCCCCACCAGGGATTCGCTGAAGCTTTCTTT.

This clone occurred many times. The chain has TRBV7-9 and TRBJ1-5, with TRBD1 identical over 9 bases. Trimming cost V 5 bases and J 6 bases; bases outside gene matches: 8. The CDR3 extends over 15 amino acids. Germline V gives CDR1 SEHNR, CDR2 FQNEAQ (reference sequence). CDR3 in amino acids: CASSPSGTGIQPQHF. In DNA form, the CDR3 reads TGTGCCAGCAGCCCAAGTGGGACAGGGATTCAGCCCCAGCATTTT.

The DNA for the CDR3 is TGTGCCAGCAGTTACGGGGCAGGGTATAATGAAAAACTGTTTTTT. It translates to CASSYGAGYNEKLFF. J is TRBJ1-4 and V is TRBV6-5, with D possibly matching TRBD1 (5 bases). V lost 2 bases and J 4 bases, leaving 11 bases between the germline ends. Germline V gene data show CDR1 as MNHEY and CDR2 as SVGAGI. This CDR3 contains 15 residues.

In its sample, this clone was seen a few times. The CDR3 loop is CAISEGSGTGGSGANVLTF. In DNA form, the CDR3 reads TGTGCCATCAGTGAGGGGAGCGGGACAGGTGGCTCTGGGGCCAACGTCCTGACTTTC. The V and J genes are TRBV10-3 and TRBJ2-6, with a possible D match to TRBD1 (8 bases). Germline lookup yields CDR1 ENHRY and CDR2 SYGVKD. The CDR3 consists of 19 residues. V lost 2 bases and J 0 bases, leaving 17 bases between the germline ends.